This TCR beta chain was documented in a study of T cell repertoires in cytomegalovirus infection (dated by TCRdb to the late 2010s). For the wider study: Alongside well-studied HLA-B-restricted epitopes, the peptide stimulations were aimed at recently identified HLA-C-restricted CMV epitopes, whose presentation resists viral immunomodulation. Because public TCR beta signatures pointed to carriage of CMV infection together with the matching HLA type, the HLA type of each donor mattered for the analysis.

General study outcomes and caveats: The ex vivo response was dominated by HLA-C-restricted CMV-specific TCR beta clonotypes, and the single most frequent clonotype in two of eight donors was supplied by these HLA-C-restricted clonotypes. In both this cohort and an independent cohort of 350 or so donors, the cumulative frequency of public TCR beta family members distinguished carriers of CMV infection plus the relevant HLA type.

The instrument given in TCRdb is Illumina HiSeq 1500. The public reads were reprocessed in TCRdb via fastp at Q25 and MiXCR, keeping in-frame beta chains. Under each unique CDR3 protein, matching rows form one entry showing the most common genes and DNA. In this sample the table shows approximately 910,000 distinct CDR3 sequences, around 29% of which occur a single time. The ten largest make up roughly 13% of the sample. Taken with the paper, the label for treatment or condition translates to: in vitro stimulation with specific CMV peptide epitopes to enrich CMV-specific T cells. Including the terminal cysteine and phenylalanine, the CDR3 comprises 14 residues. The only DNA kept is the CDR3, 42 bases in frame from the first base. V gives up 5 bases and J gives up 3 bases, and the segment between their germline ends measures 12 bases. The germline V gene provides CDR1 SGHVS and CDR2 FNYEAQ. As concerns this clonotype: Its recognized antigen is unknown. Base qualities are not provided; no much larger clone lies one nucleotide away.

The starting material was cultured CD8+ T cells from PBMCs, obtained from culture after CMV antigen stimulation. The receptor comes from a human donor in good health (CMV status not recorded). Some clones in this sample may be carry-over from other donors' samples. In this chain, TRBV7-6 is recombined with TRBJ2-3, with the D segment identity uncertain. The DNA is TGTGCCAGCAGCCCTCTGGTTGGGACAGATACGCAGTATTTT. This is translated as CASSPLVGTDTQYF.